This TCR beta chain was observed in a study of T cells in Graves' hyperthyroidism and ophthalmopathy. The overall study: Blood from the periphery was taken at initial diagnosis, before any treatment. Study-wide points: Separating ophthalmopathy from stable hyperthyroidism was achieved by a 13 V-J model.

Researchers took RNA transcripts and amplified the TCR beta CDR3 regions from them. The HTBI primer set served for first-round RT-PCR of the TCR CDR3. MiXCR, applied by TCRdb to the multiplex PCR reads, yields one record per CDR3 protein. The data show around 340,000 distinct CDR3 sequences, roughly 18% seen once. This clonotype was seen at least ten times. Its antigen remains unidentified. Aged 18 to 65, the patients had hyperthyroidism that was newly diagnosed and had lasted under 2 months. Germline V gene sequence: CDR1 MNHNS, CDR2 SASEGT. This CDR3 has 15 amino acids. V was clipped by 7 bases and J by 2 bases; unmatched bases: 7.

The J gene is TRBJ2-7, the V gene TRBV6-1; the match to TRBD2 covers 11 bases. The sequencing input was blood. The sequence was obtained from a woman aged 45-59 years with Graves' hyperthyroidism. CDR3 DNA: TGTGCCAGCACTCTGGGACTAGCGGCCACCTACGAGCAGTACTTC. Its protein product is CASTLGLAATYEQYF.